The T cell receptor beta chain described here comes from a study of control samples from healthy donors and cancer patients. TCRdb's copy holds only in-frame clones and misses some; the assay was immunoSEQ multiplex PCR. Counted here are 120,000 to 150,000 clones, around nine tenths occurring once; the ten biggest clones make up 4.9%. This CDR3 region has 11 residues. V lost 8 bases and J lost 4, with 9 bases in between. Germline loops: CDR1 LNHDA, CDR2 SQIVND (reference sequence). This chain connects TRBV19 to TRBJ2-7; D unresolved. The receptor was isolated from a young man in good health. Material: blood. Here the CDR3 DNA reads TGTGCCAGTGGCGATTGGTACGAGCAGTACTTC. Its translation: CASGDWYEQYF.